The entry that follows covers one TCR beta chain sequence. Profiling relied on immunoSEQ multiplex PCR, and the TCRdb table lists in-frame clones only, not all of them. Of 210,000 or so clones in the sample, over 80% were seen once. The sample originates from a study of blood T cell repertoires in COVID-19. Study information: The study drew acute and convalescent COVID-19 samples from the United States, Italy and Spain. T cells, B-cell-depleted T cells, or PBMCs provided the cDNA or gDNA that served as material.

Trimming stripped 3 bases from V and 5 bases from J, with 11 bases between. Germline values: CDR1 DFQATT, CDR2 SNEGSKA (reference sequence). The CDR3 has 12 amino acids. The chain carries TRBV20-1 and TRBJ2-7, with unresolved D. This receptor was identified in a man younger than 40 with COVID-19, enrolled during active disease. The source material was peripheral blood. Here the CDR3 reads CSASPVIHEQYF. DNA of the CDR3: TGCAGTGCTAGTCCCGTAATCCACGAGCAGTACTTC.